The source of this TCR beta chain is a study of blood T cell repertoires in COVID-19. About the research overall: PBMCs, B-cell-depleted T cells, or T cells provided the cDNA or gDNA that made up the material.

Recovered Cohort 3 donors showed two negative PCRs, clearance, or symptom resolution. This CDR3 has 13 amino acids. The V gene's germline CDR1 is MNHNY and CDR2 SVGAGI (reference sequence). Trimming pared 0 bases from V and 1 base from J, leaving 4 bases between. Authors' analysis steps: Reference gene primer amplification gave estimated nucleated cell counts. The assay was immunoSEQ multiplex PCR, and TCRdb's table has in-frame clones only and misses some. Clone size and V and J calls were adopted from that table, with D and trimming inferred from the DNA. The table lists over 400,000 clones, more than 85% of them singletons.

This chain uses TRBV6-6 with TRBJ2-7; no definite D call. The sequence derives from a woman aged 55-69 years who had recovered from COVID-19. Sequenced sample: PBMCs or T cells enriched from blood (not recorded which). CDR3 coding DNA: TGTGCCAGCAGTTACTCTCAGTCCTACGAGCAGTACTTC. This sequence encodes CASSYSQSYEQYF.